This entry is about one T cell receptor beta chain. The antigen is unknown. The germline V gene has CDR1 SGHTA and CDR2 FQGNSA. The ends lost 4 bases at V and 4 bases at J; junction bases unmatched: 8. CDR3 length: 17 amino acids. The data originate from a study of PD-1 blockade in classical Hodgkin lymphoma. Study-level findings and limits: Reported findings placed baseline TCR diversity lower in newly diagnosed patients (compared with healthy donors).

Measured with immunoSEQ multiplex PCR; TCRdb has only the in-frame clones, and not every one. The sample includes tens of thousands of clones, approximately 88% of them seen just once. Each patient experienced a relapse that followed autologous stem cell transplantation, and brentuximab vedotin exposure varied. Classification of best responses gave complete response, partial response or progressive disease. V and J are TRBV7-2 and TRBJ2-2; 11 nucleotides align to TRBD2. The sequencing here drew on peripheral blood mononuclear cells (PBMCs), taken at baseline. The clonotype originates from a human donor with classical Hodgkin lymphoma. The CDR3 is CASSSFSGRAGTGELFF. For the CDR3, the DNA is TGTGCCAGCAGCTCCTTTAGCGGGAGGGCCGGCACCGGGGAGCTGTTTTTT. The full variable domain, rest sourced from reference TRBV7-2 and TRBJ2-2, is GAGVSQSPSNKVTEKGKDVELRCDPISGHTALYWYRQSLGQGLEFLIYFQGNSAPDKSGLPSDRFSAERTGGSVSTLTIQRTQQEDSAVYLCASSSFSGRAGTGELFFGEGSRLTVL.